Included here is one T cell receptor (beta chain) sequence, with context. No antigen is known for it. Amplification of TCR alpha and beta CDR3 regions from RNA used iRepertoire nested multiplex PCR. For one-step reverse transcription and amplification, about 90-450 ng of tissue mRNA or PBMC total RNA was used. TCRdb called the multiplex PCR reads again in MiXCR, with one record for every CDR3 protein. The sample lists approximately 140,000 distinct CDR3 sequences, around 25% occurring once. The trim removed 3 bases at V and 10 bases at J, leaving 4 bases unmatched. Germline CDR1 is SQVTM and CDR2 is ANQGSEA. This CDR3 comprises 12 residues. The sample is drawn from a study of glioma-infiltrating T cells. Study-level points and caveats: Tissue and blood shared very few CDR3 sequences. Above-expected tissue-blood divergence occurred in all gliomas, most in low-grade ones.

The sequence derives from a human donor with low-grade glioma or glioblastoma, undergoing nonglioma brain surgery, or in good health (not recorded which). What was sequenced was glioma tissue, nonneoplastic brain tissue, or PBMCs (not recorded which). V usage is TRBV29-1 and J usage is TRBJ1-4; 8 bases map to TRBD1. The CDR3 is CSVDPGQGKLFF. The CDR3 DNA reads as TGCAGCGTTGACCCTGGACAGGGAAAACTGTTTTTT. Full variable domain (remainder filled in from reference TRBV29-1 and TRBJ1-4): SAVISQKPSRDICQRGTSLTIQCQVDSQVTMMFWYRQQPGQSLTLIATANQGSEATYESGFVIDKFPISRPNLTFSTLTVSNMSPEDSSIYLCSVDPGQGKLFFGSGTQLSVL.